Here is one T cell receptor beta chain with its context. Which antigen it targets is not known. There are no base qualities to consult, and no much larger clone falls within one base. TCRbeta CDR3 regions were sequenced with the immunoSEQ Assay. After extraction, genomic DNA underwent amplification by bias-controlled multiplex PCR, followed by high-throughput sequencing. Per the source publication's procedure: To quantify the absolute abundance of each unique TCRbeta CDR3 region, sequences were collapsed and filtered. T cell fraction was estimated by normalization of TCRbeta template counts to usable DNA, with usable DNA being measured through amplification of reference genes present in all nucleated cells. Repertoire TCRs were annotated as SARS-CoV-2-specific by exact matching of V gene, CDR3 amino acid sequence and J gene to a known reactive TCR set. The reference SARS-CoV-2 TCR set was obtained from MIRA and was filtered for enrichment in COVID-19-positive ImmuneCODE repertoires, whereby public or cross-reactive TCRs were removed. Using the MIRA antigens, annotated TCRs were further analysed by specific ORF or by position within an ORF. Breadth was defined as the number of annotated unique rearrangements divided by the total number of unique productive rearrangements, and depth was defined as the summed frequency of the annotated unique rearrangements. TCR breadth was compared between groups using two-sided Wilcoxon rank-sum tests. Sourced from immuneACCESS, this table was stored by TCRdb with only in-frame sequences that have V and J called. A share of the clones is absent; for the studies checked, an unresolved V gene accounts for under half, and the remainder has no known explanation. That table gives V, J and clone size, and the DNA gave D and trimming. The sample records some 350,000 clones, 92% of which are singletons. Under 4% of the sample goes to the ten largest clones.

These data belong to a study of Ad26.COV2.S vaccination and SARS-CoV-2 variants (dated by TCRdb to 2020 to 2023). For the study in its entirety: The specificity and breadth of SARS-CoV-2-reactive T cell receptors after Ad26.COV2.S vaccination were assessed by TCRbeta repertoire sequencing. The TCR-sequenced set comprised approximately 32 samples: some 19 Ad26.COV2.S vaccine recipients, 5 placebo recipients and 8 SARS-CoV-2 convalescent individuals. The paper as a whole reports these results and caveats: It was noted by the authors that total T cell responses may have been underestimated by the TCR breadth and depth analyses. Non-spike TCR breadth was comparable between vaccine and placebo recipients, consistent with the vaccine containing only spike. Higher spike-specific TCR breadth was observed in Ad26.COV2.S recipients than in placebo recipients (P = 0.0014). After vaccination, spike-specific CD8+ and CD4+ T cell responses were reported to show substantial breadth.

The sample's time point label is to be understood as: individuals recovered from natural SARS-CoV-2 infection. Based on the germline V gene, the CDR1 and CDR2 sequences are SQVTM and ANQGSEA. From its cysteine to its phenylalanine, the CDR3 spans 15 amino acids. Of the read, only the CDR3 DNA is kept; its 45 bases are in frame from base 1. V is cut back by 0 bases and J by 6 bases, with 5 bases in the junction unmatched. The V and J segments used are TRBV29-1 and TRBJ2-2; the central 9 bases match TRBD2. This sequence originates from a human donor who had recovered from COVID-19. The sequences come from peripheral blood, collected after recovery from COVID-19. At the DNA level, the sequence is TGCAGCGTTGAAGAGCAGCGGGGGGTGTCCGGGGAGCTGTTTTTT. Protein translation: CSVEEQRGVSGELFF.